This T cell receptor (beta chain) was sequenced in a study of vaccination and CD4 T cells after COVID-19. Study background: The convalescents included six males and four females, and among them two were Hispanic while seven were Caucasian. Cells were stimulated with overlapping spike peptides from SARS-CoV-2, HCoV-NL63, HCoV-OC43 and HCoV-229E.

Findings and caveats of the study: Post-vaccination reactive clonotypes (median roughly 37) did not differ significantly from post-infection (21).

The Oncomine TCR Beta short-read assay was applied to DNA of cultured CD4+ T cells. TCRdb reprocessed the PCR reads via MiXCR and lists one record per CDR3 protein. The sample has roughly 24,000 distinct CDR3 sequences, 45% to 65% seen once. The V and J ends lost 2 bases and 6 bases, in that order; junction bases with no gene match: 3. Germline values: CDR1 LNHNV, CDR2 YYDKDF (reference sequence). The CDR3 has 14 residues. This clonotype was found a few times. The antigen remains undetermined. As to treatment: roughly ten-day PBMC culture with coronavirus spike peptide pools or control peptides (ViraFEST assay). TCRs were sequenced by ViraFEST after antigen-specific T cells had been expanded with peptide pools.

The chain links TRBV15 to TRBJ2-2; the match to TRBD2 covers 7 bases. The receptor's source is a human donor who had recovered from COVID-19. The specimen sequenced was CD4+ T cells from blood, cultured in vitro. CDR3 in DNA: TGTGCCACCAGCAGACGGGCGGGGGCCGGGGAGCTGTTTTTT. It is translated as CATSRRAGAGELFF.